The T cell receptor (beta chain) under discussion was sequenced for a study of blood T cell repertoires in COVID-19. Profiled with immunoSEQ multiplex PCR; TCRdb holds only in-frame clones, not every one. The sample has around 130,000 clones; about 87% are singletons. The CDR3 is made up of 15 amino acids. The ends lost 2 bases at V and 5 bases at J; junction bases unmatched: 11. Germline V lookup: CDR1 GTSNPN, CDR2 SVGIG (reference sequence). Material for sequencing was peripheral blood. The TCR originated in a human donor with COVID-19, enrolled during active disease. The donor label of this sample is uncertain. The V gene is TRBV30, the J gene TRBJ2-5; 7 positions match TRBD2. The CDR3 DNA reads TGTGCCTGGAGTAGTTGGGCGGGAGCAGGGGAGACCCAGTACTTC. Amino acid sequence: CAWSSWAGAGETQYF.